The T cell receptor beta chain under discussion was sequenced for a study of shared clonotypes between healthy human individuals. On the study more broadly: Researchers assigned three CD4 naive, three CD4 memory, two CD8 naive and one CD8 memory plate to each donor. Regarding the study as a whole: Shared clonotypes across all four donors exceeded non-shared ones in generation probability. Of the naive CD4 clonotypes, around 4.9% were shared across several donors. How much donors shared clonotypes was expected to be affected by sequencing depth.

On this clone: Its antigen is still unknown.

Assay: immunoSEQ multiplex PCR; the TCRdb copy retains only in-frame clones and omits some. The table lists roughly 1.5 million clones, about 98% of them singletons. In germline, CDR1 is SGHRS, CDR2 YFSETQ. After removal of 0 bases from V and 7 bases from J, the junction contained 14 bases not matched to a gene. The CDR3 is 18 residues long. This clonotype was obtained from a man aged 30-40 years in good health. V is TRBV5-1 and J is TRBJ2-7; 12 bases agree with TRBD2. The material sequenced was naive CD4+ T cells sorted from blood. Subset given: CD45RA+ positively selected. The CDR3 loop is CASSLVGWTSGTTLEQYF. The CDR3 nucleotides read TGCGCCAGCAGCTTGGTTGGGTGGACTAGCGGGACTACTTTGGAGCAGTACTTC.